The 5 T cell receptor beta chains reported below all come from one sample, sequenced in a study of T cells in women clearing cervical HPV infection. Profiled with immunoSEQ multiplex PCR; TCRdb holds only in-frame clones, not every one. This repertoire comprises 45,000 to 55,000 clones; its ten largest clones make up 1.5% to 2%. The specimen was blood buffy coat. These receptors were obtained from a woman between 18 and 75 years old with a cervical HPV16 infection that either progressed to CIN3+ or cleared (not recorded which).

Concerning this clone: The DNA ends 3 residues before the CDR3 does, and the rest of the CDR3 is filled in from the germline J gene. The chain recombines TRBV5-1 with TRBJ1-1; TRBD1 might be the D (5 bases). The CDR3 has 15 amino acids. Germline V gene lookup returns CDR1 SGHRS and CDR2 YFSETQ. V shed 4 bases and J shed 2 bases, with 15 bases lying between them. The chain's CDR3 is CASSVHAQDNTEAFF. CDR3 DNA (partial): TGCGCCAGCAGCGTGCACGCACAGGACAACACTGAA.

Note on this clone: The read ends 3 residues before the CDR3 terminus; that terminus is restored from the germline J gene. The chain employs TRBV29-1 and TRBJ1-1; no firm D call. Germline CDR1 SQVTM, CDR2 ANQGSEA. V was cut by 3 bases and J by 2 bases, with 13 bases left in between. The CDR3 extends over 14 amino acids. CDR3 residues: CSVERPGVNTEAFF. The part of the CDR3 DNA that was read is TGCAGCGTTGAGCGCCCAGGTGTAAACACTGAA. Complete variable domain (other parts from reference TRBV29-1 and TRBJ1-1): SAVISQKPSRDICQRGTSLTIQCQVDSQVTMMFWYRQQPGQSLTLIATANQGSEATYESGFVIDKFPISRPNLTFSTLTVSNMSPEDSSIYLCSVERPGVNTEAFFGQGTRLTVV.

With regard to this clone: The read is 3 residues too short to cover the CDR3 end, so that end is filled in from the germline J gene. This rearrangement joins TRBV5-1 to TRBJ2-3; 9 bases match TRBD1. The CDR3 totals 17 residues. J lost 0 bases, V lost 3 bases, and 8 bases had no gene match. Germline V gene sequence: CDR1 SGHRS, CDR2 YFSETQ. Incomplete CDR3 DNA: TGCGCCAGCAGCTCCTCCCCGGGACAGGGAAGCACAGATACG. This gives the protein CASSSSPGQGSTDT. The full CDR3 is CASSSSPGQGSTDTQYF.

Worth noting for this clone: Coverage ceases 3 residues before the CDR3 finishes, and the germline J gene fills in the end. V is TRBV7-6 and J is TRBJ1-4; no firm D call. Trimming left V 5 bases short and J 7 bases short, with 14 bases between. The CDR3 consists of 14 residues. From germline, CDR1 is SGHVS and CDR2 FNYEAQ. Partial CDR3 DNA: TGTGCCAGCAGCCCGGTAGTGGTCGGTGAAAAA. Amino acids: CASSPVVVGEK. The complete CDR3 sequence is CASSPVVVGEKLFF. The entire variable domain, with the rest obtained from reference TRBV7-6 and TRBJ1-4, is as follows: GAGVSQSPRYKVTKRGQDVALRCDPISGHVSLYWYRQALGQGPEFLTYFNYEAQQDKSGLPNDRFSAERPEGSISTLTIQRTEQRDSAMYRCASSPVVVGEKLFFGSGTQLSVL.

Turning to this clone: The read ends 3 residues before the CDR3 terminus; that terminus is restored from the germline J gene. The V call is TRBV11-2, the J call TRBJ1-6; the match to TRBD1 covers 8 bases. CDR1 is SGHAT, CDR2 FQNNGV, per germline. V dropped 7 bases and J dropped 9; count of bases not matched to a gene: 8. The CDR3 consists of 14 residues. CDR3 region: CASNPGQAASPLHF. The part of the CDR3 DNA that was read is TGTGCCAGCAATCCGGGACAGGCGGCTTCACCC.